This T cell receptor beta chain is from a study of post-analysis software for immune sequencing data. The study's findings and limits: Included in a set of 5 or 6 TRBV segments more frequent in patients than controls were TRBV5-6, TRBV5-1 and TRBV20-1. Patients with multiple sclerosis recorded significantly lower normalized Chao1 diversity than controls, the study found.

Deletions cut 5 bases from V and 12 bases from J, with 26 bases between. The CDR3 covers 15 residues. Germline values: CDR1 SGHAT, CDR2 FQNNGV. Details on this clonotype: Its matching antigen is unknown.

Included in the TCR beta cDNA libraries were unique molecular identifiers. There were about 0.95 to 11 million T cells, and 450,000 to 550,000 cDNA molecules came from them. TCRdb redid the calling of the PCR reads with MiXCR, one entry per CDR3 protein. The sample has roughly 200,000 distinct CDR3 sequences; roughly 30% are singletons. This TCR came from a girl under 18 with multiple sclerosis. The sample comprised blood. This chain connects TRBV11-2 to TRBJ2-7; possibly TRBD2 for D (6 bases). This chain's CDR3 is CASSLITSRKETRYF. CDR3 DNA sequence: TGTGCCAGCAGCCTGATAACTAGCCGTAAAGAGACCCGGTACTTC.